This T cell receptor (beta chain) was retrieved from a study of beta chain features in type 1 diabetes. The entirety of the isolated RNA underwent reverse transcription, so expressed TCRB transcripts were sequenced. Repertoires were generated with immunoSEQ multiplex PCR, while TCRdb's copy carries only in-frame clones and drops some. Seen here are 350,000 to 450,000 clones, more than 11% observed once, and the top ten hold roughly 0.033%. This CDR3 is built from 14 residues. V lost 0 bases to trimming and J lost 7 bases; unmatched junction nucleotides: 8. Germline V gives CDR1 GTSNPN, CDR2 SVGIG (reference sequence).

This TCR came from a man younger than 45 in good health. Sequencing used naive CD4+ T cells from blood. The V and J genes are TRBV30 and TRBJ2-7; 8 bases fit TRBD2. The CDR3 region has the DNA TGTGCCTGGAGTGTAGGGACTAGATCATATGAGCAGTACGTC. Translation gives CAWSVGTRSYEQYV.